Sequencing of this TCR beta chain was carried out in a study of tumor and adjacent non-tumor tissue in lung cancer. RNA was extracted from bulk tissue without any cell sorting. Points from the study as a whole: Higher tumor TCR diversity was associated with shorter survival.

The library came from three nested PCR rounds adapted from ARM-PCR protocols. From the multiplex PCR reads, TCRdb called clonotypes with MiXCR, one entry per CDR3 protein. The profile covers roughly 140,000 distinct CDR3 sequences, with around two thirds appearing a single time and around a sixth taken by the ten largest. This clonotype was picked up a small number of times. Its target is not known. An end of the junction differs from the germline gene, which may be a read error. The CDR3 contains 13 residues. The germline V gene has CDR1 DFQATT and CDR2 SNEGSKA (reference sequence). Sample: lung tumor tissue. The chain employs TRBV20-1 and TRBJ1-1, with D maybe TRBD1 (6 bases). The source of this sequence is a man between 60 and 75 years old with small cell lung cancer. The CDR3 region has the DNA TGCAGTACTAGAGGGGGGGGTTGGACTGAAGCTTTCTTT. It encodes CSTRGGGWTEAFF.